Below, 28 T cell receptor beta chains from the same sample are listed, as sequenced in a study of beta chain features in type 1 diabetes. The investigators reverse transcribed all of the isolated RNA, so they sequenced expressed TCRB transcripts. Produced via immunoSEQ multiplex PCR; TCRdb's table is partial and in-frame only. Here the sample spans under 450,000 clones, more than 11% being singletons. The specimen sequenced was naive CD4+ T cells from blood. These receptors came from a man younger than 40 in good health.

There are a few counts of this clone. The CDR3 sequence is CSALRGAEKLFF. CDR3 DNA sequence: TGCAGCGCCTTAAGGGGGGCGGAAAAACTGTTTTTT. The rearrangement links TRBV29-1 to TRBJ1-4; D is perhaps TRBD1 (6 bases). V was clipped by 7 bases and J by 8 bases, with 14 bases between them. Looked up from germline, CDR1 is SQVTM and CDR2 is ANQGSEA. CDR3 length equals 12 residues.

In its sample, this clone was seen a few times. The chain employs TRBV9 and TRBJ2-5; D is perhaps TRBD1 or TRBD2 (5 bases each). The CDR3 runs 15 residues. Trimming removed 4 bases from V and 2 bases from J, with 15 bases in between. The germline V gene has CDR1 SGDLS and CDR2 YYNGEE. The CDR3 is CASSSAGTTQETQYF. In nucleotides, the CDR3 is TGTGCCAGCAGCTCCGCCGGGACGACACAAGAGACCCAGTACTTC.

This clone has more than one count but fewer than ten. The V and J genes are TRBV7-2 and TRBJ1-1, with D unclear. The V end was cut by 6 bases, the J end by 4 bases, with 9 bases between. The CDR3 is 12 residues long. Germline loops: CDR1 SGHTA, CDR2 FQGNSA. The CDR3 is CASRLSGTEAFF. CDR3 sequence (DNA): TGTGCCAGCAGGCTCTCTGGCACTGAAGCTTTCTTT.

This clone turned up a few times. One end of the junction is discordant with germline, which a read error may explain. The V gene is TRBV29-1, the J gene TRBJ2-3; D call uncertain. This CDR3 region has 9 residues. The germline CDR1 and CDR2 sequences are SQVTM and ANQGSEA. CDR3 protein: CSVPEQWGF. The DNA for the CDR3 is TGCAGCGTACCCGAACAGTGGGGTTTT.

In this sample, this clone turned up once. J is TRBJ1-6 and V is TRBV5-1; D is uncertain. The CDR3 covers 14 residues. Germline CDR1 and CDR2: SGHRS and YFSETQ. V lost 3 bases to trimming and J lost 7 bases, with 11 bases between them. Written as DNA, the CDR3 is TGCGCCAGCAGCTCCACCGGGTGGAATTCACCCCTCCACTTT. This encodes CASSSTGWNSPLHF. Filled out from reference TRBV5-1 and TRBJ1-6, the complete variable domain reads KAGVTQTPRYLIKTRGQQVTLSCSPISGHRSVSWYQQTPGQGLQFLFEYFSETQRNKGNFPGRFSGRQFSNSRSEMNVSTLELGDSALYLCASSSTGWNSPLHFGNGTRLTVT.

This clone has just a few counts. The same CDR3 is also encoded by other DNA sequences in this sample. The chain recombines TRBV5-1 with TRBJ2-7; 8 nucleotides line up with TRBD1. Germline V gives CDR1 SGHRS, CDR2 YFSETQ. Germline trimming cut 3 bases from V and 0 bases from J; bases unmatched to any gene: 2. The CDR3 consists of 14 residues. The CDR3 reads CASSYRGSSYEQYF. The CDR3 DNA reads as TGCGCCAGCAGCTACAGGGGGAGCTCCTACGAGCAGTACTTC.

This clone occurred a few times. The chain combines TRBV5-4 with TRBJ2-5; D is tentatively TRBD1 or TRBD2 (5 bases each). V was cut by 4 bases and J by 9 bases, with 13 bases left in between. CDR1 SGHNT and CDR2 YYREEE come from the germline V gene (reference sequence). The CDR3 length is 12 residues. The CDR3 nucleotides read TGTGCCAGCAGCCTGGGACCGAGTGCCCAGTACTTC. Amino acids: CASSLGPSAQYF.

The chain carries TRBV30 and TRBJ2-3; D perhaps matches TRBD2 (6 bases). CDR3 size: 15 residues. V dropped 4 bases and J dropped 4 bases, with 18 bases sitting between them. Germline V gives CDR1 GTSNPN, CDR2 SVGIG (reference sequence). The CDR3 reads CAWTGLGTSSDTQYF. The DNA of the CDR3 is TGTGCCTGGACTGGTCTTGGTACTAGCTCAGATACGCAGTATTTT.

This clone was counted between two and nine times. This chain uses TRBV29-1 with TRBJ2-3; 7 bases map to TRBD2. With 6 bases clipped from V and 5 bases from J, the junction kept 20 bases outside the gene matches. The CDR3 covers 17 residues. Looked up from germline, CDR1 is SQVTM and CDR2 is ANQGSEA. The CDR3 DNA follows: TGCAGCGTCCGAACCCCACTAGCGCCCCAGAGAGGAGATACGCAGTATTTT. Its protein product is CSVRTPLAPQRGDTQYF.

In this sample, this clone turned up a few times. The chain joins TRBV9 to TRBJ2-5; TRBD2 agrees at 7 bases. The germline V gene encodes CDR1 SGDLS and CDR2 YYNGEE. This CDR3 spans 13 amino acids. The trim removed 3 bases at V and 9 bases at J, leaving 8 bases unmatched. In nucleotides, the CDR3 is TGTGCCAGCAGCGAGGGGCTAGGGAGGGCCCAGTACTTC. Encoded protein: CASSEGLGRAQYF.

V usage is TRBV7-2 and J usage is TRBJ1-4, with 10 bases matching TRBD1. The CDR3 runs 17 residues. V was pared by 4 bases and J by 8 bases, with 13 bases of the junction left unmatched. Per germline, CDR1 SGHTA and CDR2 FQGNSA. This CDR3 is CASSSDIPGQGCEKLFF. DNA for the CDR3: TGTGCCAGCAGCTCCGACATTCCGGGACAGGGGTGCGAAAAACTGTTTTTT.

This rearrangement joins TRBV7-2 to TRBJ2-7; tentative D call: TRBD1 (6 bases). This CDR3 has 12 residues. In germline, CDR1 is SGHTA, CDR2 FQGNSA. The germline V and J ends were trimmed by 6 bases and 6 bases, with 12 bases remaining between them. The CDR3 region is CASSYRVGEQYF. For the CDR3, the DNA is TGTGCCAGCAGTTACAGGGTGGGCGAGCAGTACTTC.

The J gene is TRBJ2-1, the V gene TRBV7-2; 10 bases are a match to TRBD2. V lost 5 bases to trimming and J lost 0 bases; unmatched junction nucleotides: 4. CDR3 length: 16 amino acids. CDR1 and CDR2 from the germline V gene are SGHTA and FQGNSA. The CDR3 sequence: CASSGPSGSSYNEQFF. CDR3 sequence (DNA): TGTGCCAGCAGCGGGCCTAGCGGGAGCTCCTACAATGAGCAGTTCTTC.

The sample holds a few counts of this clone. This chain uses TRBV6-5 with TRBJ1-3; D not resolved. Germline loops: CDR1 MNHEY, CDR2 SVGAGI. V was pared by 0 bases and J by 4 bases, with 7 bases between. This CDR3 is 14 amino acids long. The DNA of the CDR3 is TGTGCCAGCAGTTACTCGAATATAGGAAACACCATATATTTT. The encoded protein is CASSYSNIGNTIYF.

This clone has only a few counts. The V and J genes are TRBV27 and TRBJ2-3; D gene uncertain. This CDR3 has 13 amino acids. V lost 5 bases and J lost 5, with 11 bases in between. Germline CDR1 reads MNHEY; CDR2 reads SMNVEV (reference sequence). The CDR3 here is CASSPLKGDTQYF. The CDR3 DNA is TGTGCCAGCAGTCCCCTCAAGGGAGATACGCAGTATTTT.

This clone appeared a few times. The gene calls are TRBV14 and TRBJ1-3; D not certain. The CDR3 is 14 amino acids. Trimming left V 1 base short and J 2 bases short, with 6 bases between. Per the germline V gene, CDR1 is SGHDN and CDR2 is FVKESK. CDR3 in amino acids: CASSQALAGNTIYF. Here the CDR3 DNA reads TGTGCCAGCAGCCAAGCCCTGGCTGGAAACACCATATATTTT.

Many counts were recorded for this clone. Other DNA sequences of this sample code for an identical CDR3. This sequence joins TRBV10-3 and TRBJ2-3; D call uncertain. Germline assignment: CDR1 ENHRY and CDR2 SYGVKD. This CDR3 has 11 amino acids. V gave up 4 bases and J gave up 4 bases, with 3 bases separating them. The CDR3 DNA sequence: TGTGCCATCAGTGGATCAGATACGCAGTATTTT. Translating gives CAISGSDTQYF.

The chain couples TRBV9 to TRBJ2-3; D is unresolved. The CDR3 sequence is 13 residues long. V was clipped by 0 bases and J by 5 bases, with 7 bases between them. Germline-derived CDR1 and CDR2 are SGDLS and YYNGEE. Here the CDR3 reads CASSVAVEDTQYF. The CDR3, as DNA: TGTGCCAGCAGCGTAGCTGTTGAAGATACGCAGTATTTT.

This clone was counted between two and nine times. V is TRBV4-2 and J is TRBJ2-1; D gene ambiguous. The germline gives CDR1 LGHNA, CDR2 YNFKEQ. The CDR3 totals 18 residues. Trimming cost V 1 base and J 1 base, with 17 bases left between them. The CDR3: CASSQVNINEWSYNEQFF. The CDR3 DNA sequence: TGTGCCAGCAGCCAAGTAAACATAAATGAGTGGTCCTACAATGAGCAGTTCTTC.

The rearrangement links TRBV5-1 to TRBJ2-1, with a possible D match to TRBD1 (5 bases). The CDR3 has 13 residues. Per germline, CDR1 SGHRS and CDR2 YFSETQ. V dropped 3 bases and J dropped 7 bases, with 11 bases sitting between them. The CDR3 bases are TGCGCCAGCAGCTCCCCAGGGTGGAATGAGCAGTTCTTC. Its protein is CASSSPGWNEQFF. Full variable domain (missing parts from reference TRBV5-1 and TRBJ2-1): KAGVTQTPRYLIKTRGQQVTLSCSPISGHRSVSWYQQTPGQGLQFLFEYFSETQRNKGNFPGRFSGRQFSNSRSEMNVSTLELGDSALYLCASSSPGWNEQFFGPGTRLTVL.

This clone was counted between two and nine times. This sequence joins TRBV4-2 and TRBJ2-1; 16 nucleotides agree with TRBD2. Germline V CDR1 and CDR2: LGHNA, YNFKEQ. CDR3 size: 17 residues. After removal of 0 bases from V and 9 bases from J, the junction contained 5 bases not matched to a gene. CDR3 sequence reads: CASSQEGLAGGLIEQFF. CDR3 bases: TGTGCCAGCAGCCAAGAGGGACTAGCGGGGGGGCTTATTGAGCAGTTCTTC.

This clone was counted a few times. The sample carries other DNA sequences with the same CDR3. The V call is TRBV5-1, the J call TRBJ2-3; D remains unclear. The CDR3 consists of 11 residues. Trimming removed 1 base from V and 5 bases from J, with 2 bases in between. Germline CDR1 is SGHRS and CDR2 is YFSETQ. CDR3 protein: CASSLLDTQYF. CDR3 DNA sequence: TGCGCCAGCAGCTTGTTAGATACGCAGTATTTT.

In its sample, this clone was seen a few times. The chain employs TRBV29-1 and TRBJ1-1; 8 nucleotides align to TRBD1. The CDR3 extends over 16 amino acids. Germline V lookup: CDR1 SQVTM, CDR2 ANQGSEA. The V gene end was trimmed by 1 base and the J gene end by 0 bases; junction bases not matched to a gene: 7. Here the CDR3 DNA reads TGCAGCGTTGAAGGCCTCAGGGGGCGCCTGAACACTGAAGCTTTCTTT. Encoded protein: CSVEGLRGRLNTEAFF.

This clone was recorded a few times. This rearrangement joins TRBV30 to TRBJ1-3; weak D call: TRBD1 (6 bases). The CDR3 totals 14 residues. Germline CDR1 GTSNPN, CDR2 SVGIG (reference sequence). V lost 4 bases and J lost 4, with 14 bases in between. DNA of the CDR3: TGTGCCTGGAATCAGGGGCTCACCGGAAACACCATATATTTT. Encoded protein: CAWNQGLTGNTIYF.

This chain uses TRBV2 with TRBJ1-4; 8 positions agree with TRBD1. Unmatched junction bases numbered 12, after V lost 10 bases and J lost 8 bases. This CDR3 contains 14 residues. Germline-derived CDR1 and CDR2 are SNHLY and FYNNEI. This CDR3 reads CATSLDRAGEKLFF. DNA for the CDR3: TGTGCCACCTCGCTGGACAGGGCGGGCGAAAAACTGTTTTTT. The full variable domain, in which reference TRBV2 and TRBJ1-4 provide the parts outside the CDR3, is EPEVTQTPSHQVTQMGQEVILRCVPISNHLYFYWYRQILGQKVEFLVSFYNNEISEKSEIFDDQFSVERPDGSNFTLKIRSTKLEDSAMYFCATSLDRAGEKLFFGSGTQLSVL.

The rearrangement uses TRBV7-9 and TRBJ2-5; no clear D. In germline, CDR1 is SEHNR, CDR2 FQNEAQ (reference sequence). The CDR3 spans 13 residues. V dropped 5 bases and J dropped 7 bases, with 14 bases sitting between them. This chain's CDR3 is CASSLSESGTQYF. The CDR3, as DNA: TGTGCCAGCAGCCTATCGGAGTCGGGGACCCAGTACTTC.

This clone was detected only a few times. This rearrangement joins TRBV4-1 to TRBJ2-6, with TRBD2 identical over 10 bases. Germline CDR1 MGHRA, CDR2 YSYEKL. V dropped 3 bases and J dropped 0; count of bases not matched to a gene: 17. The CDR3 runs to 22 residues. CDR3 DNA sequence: TGCGCCAGCAGCCAGAACAGATATCGGGCTAGCGGGAGAAGCTCTGGGGCCAACGTCCTGACTTTC. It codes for CASSQNRYRASGRSSGANVLTF.

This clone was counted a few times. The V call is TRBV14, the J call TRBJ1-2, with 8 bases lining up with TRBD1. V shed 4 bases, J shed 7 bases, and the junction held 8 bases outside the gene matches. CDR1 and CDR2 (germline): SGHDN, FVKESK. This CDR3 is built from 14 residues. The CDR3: CASSLRGHWSGYTF. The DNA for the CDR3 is TGTGCCAGCAGCCTCAGGGGGCATTGGTCTGGCTACACCTTC. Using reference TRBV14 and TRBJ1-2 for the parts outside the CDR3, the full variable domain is EAGVTQFPSHSVIEKGQTVTLRCDPISGHDNLYWYRRVMGKEIKFLLHFVKESKQDESGMPNNRFLAERTGGTYSTLKVQPAELEDSGVYFCASSLRGHWSGYTFGSGTRLTVV.